The T cell receptor beta chain described here comes from a study of cytomegalovirus exposure and HLA in healthy donors. The study's findings and limits: Equally common other TCR beta chains were less clonally expanded than HLA-associated ones, a later analysis found. Rarity characterized most TCR sequences, yet some public TCRs appeared in many donors.

Researchers ran the PCR with 60 Vbeta and 13 Jbeta primers. Produced via immunoSEQ multiplex PCR; TCRdb's table is partial and in-frame only. The sample holds around 250,000 clones; about 86% are singletons and the top ten take roughly 7.4%. The donors were healthy bone marrow donors. Germline CDR1 is SQVTM and CDR2 is ANQGSEA. V was clipped by 5 bases and J by 2 bases; unmatched bases: 7. The CDR3 extends over 14 amino acids. This clone was observed a handful of times. Its antigen is still unknown. The chain joins TRBV29-1 to TRBJ2-7, with 9 bases identical to TRBD1. The sequenced sample consisted of PBMCs. The sequence was obtained from a woman aged 55-70 years in good health and CMV-seropositive. The CDR3 protein is CSVSAGQGPYEQYF. The CDR3 DNA sequence: TGCAGCGTTTCGGCGGGACAGGGACCCTACGAGCAGTACTTC.